This T cell receptor beta chain was identified during a study of shared clonotypes between healthy human individuals. The wider study: There were three CD4 naive, three CD4 memory, two CD8 naive and one CD8 memory plates per donor.

Overall study results and limits: Some naive CD4 clonotypes, roughly 4.8%, turned up in common across a handful of donors.

Some clones are missing from TCRdb's copy, which holds only in-frame ones; the method was immunoSEQ multiplex PCR. Found here are roughly 2 million clones, 85% to 95% of them singletons; the top ten hold about 0.13%. The V end lost 5 bases, the J end lost 6 bases, and 11 bases lay between the germline ends. Germline lookup yields CDR1 DFQATT and CDR2 SNEGSKA (reference sequence). This CDR3 has 11 amino acids. Concerning this clone: Its antigen is not identified.

The source is a man younger than 30 in good health. V gene TRBV20-1 combines with J gene TRBJ2-7; D is ambiguous. The specimen was naive CD4+ T cells sorted from blood. Sample subset: CD45RA+ positively selected. This chain's CDR3 is CSAGGSIEQYF. In nucleotides, the CDR3 is TGCAGTGCTGGTGGGTCGATCGAGCAGTACTTC.